Below, 21 T cell receptor beta chains from the same sample are listed, as sequenced in a study of blood T cell repertoires in COVID-19 (dated by TCRdb to 2020 to 2021). Receptors were amplified or captured by the immunoSEQ multiplex PCR assay. TCRdb retrieved this table from immuneACCESS and kept in-frame rearrangements only. Not all clones are present; in checked studies, unresolved V genes account for under half, and no reason is known for the remainder. The sample table shows some 43,000 clones, and about four fifths are seen once. The ten largest clones capture 39% of the sample. The sample was peripheral blood. Receptors were obtained from a man aged 35-49 years with active or convalescent COVID-19.

V usage is TRBV5-1 and J usage is TRBJ2-7, with TRBD2 matching over 13 bases. Trimming removed 4 bases from V and 3 bases from J; junction bases left unmatched: 4. This CDR3 has 15 amino acids. CDR1 is SGHRS and CDR2 is YFSETQ in the germline V gene. Written as DNA, the CDR3 is TGCGCCAGCAGCCCCCGGACTAGCGGGAGCTACGAGCAGTACTTC. It translates to CASSPRTSGSYEQYF.

The chain links TRBV24-1 to TRBJ1-2; the match to TRBD1 covers 12 bases. The CDR3 runs 16 residues. Trimming at V came to 4 bases and at J to 8 bases, leaving 10 bases not matched to a gene. CDR1 is KGHDR and CDR2 is SFDVKD in the germline V gene. CDR3 protein: CATSDPPGQGAEGYTF. Written as DNA, the CDR3 is TGTGCCACCAGTGACCCGCCGGGACAGGGGGCAGAGGGCTACACCTTC.

The V gene is TRBV3-1 (or the pseudogene TRBV3-2), the J gene TRBJ2-1, with D hard to call. CDR1 LGHDT and CDR2 YNNKEL come from the germline V gene (reference sequence). V lost 5 bases and J lost 7, with 9 bases in between. This CDR3 region has 12 residues. CDR3 nucleotide sequence: TGTGCCAGCAGCAGAGCGAGTAATGAGCAGTTCTTC. Translation gives CASSRASNEQFF.

This clone was seen a few times. The chain combines TRBV25-1 with TRBJ1-3; D gene uncertain. This CDR3 has 16 residues. The V and J ends lost 0 bases and 0 bases respectively, with 9 bases between them. From germline, CDR1 is MGHDK and CDR2 SYGVNS. The CDR3 sequence is CASSEYRSDSGNTIYF. In DNA, the CDR3 is TGTGCCAGCAGTGAATATCGCAGCGACTCTGGAAACACCATATATTTT.

V usage is TRBV6-6 and J usage is TRBJ2-3; D perhaps matches TRBD1 (6 bases). The V gene's germline CDR1 is MNHNY and CDR2 SVGAGI (reference sequence). CDR3 length: 13 residues. V was shortened by 4 bases and J by 2 bases, with 7 bases between the two germline ends. The CDR3 DNA follows: TGTGCCAGCAGTTGGACAGCCACAGATACGCAGTATTTT. It codes for CASSWTATDTQYF.

The V call is TRBV21-1, the J call TRBJ1-5. TRBV21-1 is classified as a pseudogene. The CDR3 is made up of 14 amino acids. The CDR3 spells CASSKWRGVRPQHF. The CDR3 DNA reads as TGTGCCAGCAGCAAGTGGAGGGGTGTGCGGCCCCAGCATTTT.

This clone was counted ten times or more. CDR3 residues: CASSYSGDNEQFF. The CDR3 DNA reads TGCGCCAGCAGCTACAGCGGAGACAATGAGCAGTTCTTC. The chain is built from TRBV5-1 and TRBJ2-1; D perhaps matches TRBD2 (5 bases). V lost 3 bases, J lost 5 bases, and 9 bases lay in between. The germline CDR1 and CDR2 sequences are SGHRS and YFSETQ. This CDR3 spans 13 amino acids.

This chain's CDR3 is CASRTGGDAGELFF. CDR3 nucleotides: TGTGCCAGCAGGACAGGGGGAGATGCCGGGGAGCTGTTTTTT. This sequence joins TRBV6-5 and TRBJ2-2; 9 bases agree with TRBD1. Germline assignment: CDR1 MNHEY and CDR2 SVGAGI. This CDR3 is 14 amino acids long. V was pared by 6 bases and J by 6 bases, with 5 bases of the junction left unmatched.

V and J are TRBV7-9 and TRBJ2-1, with 15 bases identical to TRBD2. Looked up from germline, CDR1 is SEHNR and CDR2 is FQNEAQ (reference sequence). With 3 bases clipped from V and 7 bases from J, the junction kept 10 bases outside the gene matches. The CDR3 is made up of 18 amino acids. CDR3 DNA sequence: TGTGCCAGCAGCTTTGGGGACGAGGGACTAGCGGGAGGAAATGAGCAGTTCTTC. Translation: CASSFGDEGLAGGNEQFF.

The CDR3 reads CASSFGPLNTGELFF. The CDR3 coding sequence is TGTGCCAGCAGCTTTGGGCCCCTTAACACCGGGGAGCTGTTTTTT. The genes are TRBV5-4 and TRBJ2-2; D ambiguous. CDR1 and CDR2 from the germline V gene are SGHNT and YYREEE (reference sequence). V was trimmed by 2 bases and J by 2 bases, leaving 10 bases between them. The CDR3 is 15 amino acids.

This rearrangement joins TRBV28 to TRBJ1-1; 10 bases align to TRBD1. The CDR3 is 14 residues long. Germline V CDR1 and CDR2: MDHEN, SYDVKM. The V and J ends lost 6 bases and 4 bases, in that order; junction bases with no gene match: 5. As DNA, the CDR3 is TGTGCCAGCAGGGGGACAGGGGAGAGCACTGAAGCTTTCTTT. This gives the protein CASRGTGESTEAFF.

The table lists this clone with a few counts. The chain recombines TRBV29-1 with TRBJ2-7, with TRBD2 matching over 7 bases. With 0 bases clipped from V and 4 bases from J, the junction kept 3 bases outside the gene matches. This CDR3 contains 13 residues. Germline V gene sequence: CDR1 SQVTM, CDR2 ANQGSEA. The CDR3 bases are TGCAGCGTTGAAGATCGGGGAGGGTACGAGCAGTACTTC. It is translated as CSVEDRGGYEQYF.

The chain is built from TRBV6-1 and TRBJ1-1; weak D call: TRBD1 (5 bases). CDR1 is MNHNS, CDR2 SASEGT, per germline. Trimming removed 1 base at V and 8 bases at J, with 14 bases between. The CDR3 is 14 residues long. The CDR3 is CASSEVSPGWEAFF. CDR3 nucleotides: TGTGCCAGCAGTGAAGTGAGCCCAGGGTGGGAAGCTTTCTTT.

V usage is TRBV25-1 and J usage is TRBJ2-7; tentatively, D is TRBD2 (5 bases). Between the trimmed V and J ends, which lost 5 bases and 3 bases, there was a span of 11 bases. This CDR3 has 13 residues. Looked up from germline, CDR1 is MGHDK and CDR2 is SYGVNS. Here the CDR3 DNA reads TGTGCCAGCAGTAAAGGACTGTACTACGAGCAGTACTTC. Amino acids: CASSKGLYYEQYF.

Only a few counts were recorded for this clone. The chain links TRBV29-1 to TRBJ1-6, with a weak D call TRBD1 (5 bases). The germline V and J ends were trimmed by 7 bases and 7 bases, with 11 bases remaining between them. Germline-derived CDR1 and CDR2 are SQVTM and ANQGSEA. CDR3 length: 12 amino acids. The CDR3 spells CSAGDWNSPLHF. The CDR3 nucleotides read TGCAGCGCGGGGGACTGGAATTCACCCCTCCACTTT.

This chain joins TRBV5-1 and TRBJ1-2, with D tentatively TRBD1 (6 bases). CDR3 length equals 13 residues. Trimming left V 3 bases short and J 8 bases short, with 14 bases between. Germline CDR1 reads SGHRS; CDR2 reads YFSETQ. CDR3 coding DNA: TGCGCCAGCAGCTCAGAACAGGGTATCGGCTACACCTTC. Its protein product is CASSSEQGIGYTF.

The J gene is TRBJ2-4, the V gene TRBV7-3, with 12 bases lining up with TRBD2. The CDR3 has 17 residues. The germline gives CDR1 SGHTA, CDR2 FQGTGA. The junction had 7 bases not matched to a gene; V was cut back by 0 bases and J by 7 bases. CDR3 residues: CASSLTPILAGGNIQYF. CDR3 sequence (DNA): TGTGCCAGCAGCTTAACTCCCATTCTAGCGGGGGGGAACATTCAGTACTTC.

The chain carries TRBV30 and TRBJ2-7; 7 bases are shared with TRBD2. CDR3 size: 15 residues. Germline V gene data show CDR1 as GTSNPN and CDR2 as SVGIG (reference sequence). Trimming cost V 5 bases and J 3 bases; bases outside gene matches: 13. The chain's CDR3 is CAWVSGLEVFYEQYF. CDR3 sequence (DNA): TGTGCCTGGGTTTCTGGACTAGAAGTATTCTACGAGCAGTACTTC. Supplemented by reference TRBV30 and TRBJ2-7, the full variable domain reads SQTIHQWPATLVQPVGSPLSLECTVEGTSNPNLYWYRQAAGRGLQLLFYSVGIGQISSEVPQNLSASRPQDRQFILSSKKLLLSDSGFYLCAWVSGLEVFYEQYFGPGTRLTVT.

This clone appeared a single time. The chain couples TRBV20-1 to TRBJ2-1; TRBD2 agrees at 9 bases. The germline gives CDR1 DFQATT, CDR2 SNEGSKA (reference sequence). The CDR3 has 17 amino acids. V lost 3 bases and J lost 5; bases outside the gene matches: 14. In DNA form, the CDR3 reads TGCAGTGCTAGTACCTGGGTTGGGACTAGCAGAGACAATGAGCAGTTCTTC. Amino acids: CSASTWVGTSRDNEQFF.

This clone has a single count. One end of the junction does not line up with germline, which may come from a read error. The chain employs TRBV5-4 and TRBJ2-2, with D perhaps TRBD2 (5 bases). This CDR3 region has 12 residues. Germline values: CDR1 SGHNT, CDR2 YYREEE (reference sequence). The CDR3: CASSLGSGGAVF. DNA for the CDR3: TGTGCCAGCAGCTTGGGATCCGGAGGAGCTGTTTTT.

The chain's CDR3 is CASSPQGATYNSPLHF. DNA for the CDR3: TGTGCCAGCTCACCACAGGGGGCTACCTATAATTCACCCCTCCACTTT. V is TRBV18 and J is TRBJ1-6; 7 bases are shared with TRBD1. With V trimmed by 1 base and J by 2 bases, 2 bases remained unmatched. From germline, CDR1 is KGHSH and CDR2 LQKENI. The CDR3 sequence is 16 residues long.